The sequence of this T cell receptor beta chain was determined in a study of blood T cells in healthy people across ages. Across the whole study: Using template switching, researchers captured about one barcoded beta molecule for each two T cells. Broader study findings: Because sorting was not performed, PBMCs prevented conclusive naive versus antigen-experienced comparison. Age showed a roughly linear inverse relationship with TCR beta diversity per million T cells.

This clonotype was picked up a small number of times. Antigen specificity is unknown. V lost 1 base, J lost 9 bases, and 10 bases stayed unmatched. CDR3 length: 17 amino acids. Germline CDR1 SGHTA, CDR2 FQGTGA. Every sample had a minimum of 6 million PBMCs isolated. Primers used in a second PCR of about 6 to 11 cycles were a sample-barcoded 5' primer and a J-beta primer mix. TCRdb used MiXCR to reprocess the 5' RACE reads, holding one entry per CDR3 protein. The sample gives roughly 830,000 distinct CDR3 sequences, approximately 59% of which show up once; around a quarter is in the top ten. The J gene is TRBJ2-1, the V gene TRBV7-3; 12 bases fit TRBD2. This clonotype originated in a young man in good health. Material for sequencing was blood. Written as DNA, the CDR3 is TGTGCCAGCAGCTTAATCCCGCCTAGCGGGGGGGCCGGTGAGCAGTTCTTC. Translated: CASSLIPPSGGAGEQFF.